Following are 15 T cell receptor beta chains from one sample sequenced in a study of identical twins. From the 5' RACE reads, TCRdb called clonotypes with MiXCR, one entry per CDR3 protein. This table holds around 490,000 distinct CDR3 sequences, approximately 20% found once. These same data were also listed under a study on yellow fever vaccine responses in identical twins.

The source material was CD4+ T cells sorted from blood. Receptors were obtained from a woman in her late teens or twenties in good health.

The CDR3 reads CAISTTGMAREQFF. The CDR3 region has the DNA TGTGCCATCAGCACGACAGGGATGGCGCGTGAGCAGTTCTTC. The chain is built from TRBV10-3 and TRBJ2-1, with 7 nucleotides matching TRBD1. This CDR3 region has 14 residues. Germline trimming cut 6 bases from V and 9 bases from J; bases unmatched to any gene: 11. Per germline, CDR1 ENHRY and CDR2 SYGVKD.

This clonotype was observed a few times. V usage is TRBV7-2 and J usage is TRBJ2-7; no reliable D call. V lost 2 bases and J 2 bases, leaving 13 bases between the germline ends. The CDR3 loop spans 15 amino acids. The germline V gene has CDR1 SGHTA and CDR2 FQGNSA. CDR3 nucleotide sequence: TGTGCCAGCAGCTTATCCGTAAATGAGGCCTACGAGCAGTACTTC. This gives the protein CASSLSVNEAYEQYF.

V usage is TRBV7-2 and J usage is TRBJ2-1; 9 positions match TRBD1. J gave up 4 bases and V 4 bases, and 5 bases lay outside the gene matches. This CDR3 has 15 residues. CDR1 SGHTA and CDR2 FQGNSA come from the germline V gene. CDR3 sequence reads: CASSSSGQGYNEQFF. CDR3 nucleotides: TGTGCCAGCAGCTCATCGGGACAGGGTTACAATGAGCAGTTCTTC.

This clonotype was recorded a few times. The rearrangement joins TRBV20-1 to TRBJ2-1; 7 bases line up with TRBD2. The CDR3 extends over 14 amino acids. Germline assignment: CDR1 DFQATT and CDR2 SNEGSKA (reference sequence). After removal of 2 bases from V and 7 bases from J, the junction contained 8 bases not matched to a gene. The CDR3 nucleotides read TGCAGTGCTAGACCCTGGCGGGGGTGGAATGAGCAGTTCTTC. This codes for CSARPWRGWNEQFF.

This clonotype turned up a few times. This sequence joins TRBV20-1 and TRBJ1-6; D gene unclear. The CDR3 extends over 14 amino acids. Germline V gene lookup returns CDR1 DFQATT and CDR2 SNEGSKA (reference sequence). The V gene lost 3 bases and the J gene lost 6 bases, with 12 bases spanning the gap. CDR3 sequence: CSARTSGVNSPLHF. The DNA of the CDR3 is TGCAGTGCTAGGACGTCCGGGGTTAATTCACCCCTCCACTTT.

This rearrangement joins TRBV15 to TRBJ1-5, with D uncertain. From germline, CDR1 is LNHNV and CDR2 YYDKDF (reference sequence). V dropped 2 bases and J dropped 7 bases, with 9 bases sitting between them. The CDR3 is made up of 13 amino acids. The CDR3 nucleotides are TGTGCCACCAGCAGAACCGCCGGGCAGCCCCAGCATTTT. Translating gives CATSRTAGQPQHF.

The chain couples TRBV5-1 to TRBJ2-4, with 8 bases matching TRBD1. The CDR3 length is 14 residues. Germline trimming cut 0 bases from V and 6 bases from J; bases unmatched to any gene: 2. CDR1 SGHRS and CDR2 YFSETQ come from the germline V gene. Here the CDR3 reads CASSLAGQGNIQYF. The CDR3, as DNA: TGCGCCAGCAGCTTGGCCGGACAGGGAAACATTCAGTACTTC.

The V gene is TRBV15, the J gene TRBJ2-5, with D unclear. Germline V gives CDR1 LNHNV, CDR2 YYDKDF (reference sequence). This CDR3 is built from 13 residues. Trimming removed 0 bases at V and 5 bases at J, with 7 bases between. Here the CDR3 DNA reads TGTGCCACCAGCAGAGATCTAAGGGAGACCCAGTACTTC. Amino acid sequence: CATSRDLRETQYF.

The genes are TRBV20-1 and TRBJ2-1; D is possibly TRBD1 (5 bases). The CDR3 covers 15 residues. Trimming shortened V by 2 bases and J by 4 bases, and 15 bases separated the two germline ends. Per germline, CDR1 DFQATT and CDR2 SNEGSKA (reference sequence). The CDR3 DNA follows: TGCAGTGCTAGATATTCCAGGGTGACATACAATGAGCAGTTCTTC. Its protein is CSARYSRVTYNEQFF.

Regarding this clonotype: A junction boundary mismatches the germline segment, possibly from a read error. The chain joins TRBV20-1 to TRBJ2-1; 9 bases are shared with TRBD2. In germline, CDR1 is DFQATT, CDR2 SNEGSKA (reference sequence). The CDR3 consists of 14 residues. The CDR3 DNA follows: TGCAGCGCTACTCTAGCGGGGCGATACAATGAGCAGTTCTTC. It codes for CSATLAGRYNEQFF.

The rearrangement uses TRBV28 and TRBJ1-3; tentatively, D is TRBD1 (6 bases). CDR3 length: 17 amino acids. Germline values: CDR1 MDHEN, CDR2 SYDVKM. With 6 bases removed from V and 0 bases from J, the gap between germline ends came to 18 bases. In DNA form, the CDR3 reads TGTGCCAGCAGCCCTTTAGGGGGGCGAGGCTCTGGAAACACCATATATTTT. Its translation is CASSPLGGRGSGNTIYF.

This clonotype was seen at least ten times. J is TRBJ2-1 and V is TRBV3-1; 8 bases align to TRBD2. CDR3 length equals 14 residues. The V segment lost 7 bases and the J segment 8 bases; nucleotides outside the gene matches: 10. Per the germline V gene, CDR1 is LGHDT and CDR2 is YNNKEL (reference sequence). CDR3 region: CASTLAGRWDEQFF. The CDR3 bases are TGTGCCAGCACATTAGCGGGGCGATGGGATGAGCAGTTCTTC.

This clonotype was observed a few times. The rearrangement uses TRBV6-1 and TRBJ2-5; D possibly corresponds to TRBD2 (6 bases). V lost 6 bases to trimming and J lost 1 base, with 12 bases between them. Germline V lookup: CDR1 MNHNS, CDR2 SASEGT. CDR3 length equals 14 residues. This CDR3 reads CASSRTNLQETQYF. The CDR3 DNA reads as TGTGCCAGCAGCAGGACTAACCTCCAAGAGACCCAGTACTTC.

There are a few counts of this clonotype. The gene calls are TRBV28 and TRBJ2-7; 11 bases line up with TRBD2. Germline CDR1 and CDR2: MDHEN and SYDVKM. The CDR3 spans 18 residues. With V trimmed by 5 bases and J by 2 bases, 14 bases remained unmatched. As DNA, the CDR3 is TGTGCCAGCAGTATCCCCCCACTGACTAGCGGGACAGCCTACGAGCAGTACTTC. Translating gives CASSIPPLTSGTAYEQYF.

The chain employs TRBV10-3 and TRBJ2-2; no definite D call. The CDR3 is 17 amino acids. Looked up from germline, CDR1 is ENHRY and CDR2 is SYGVKD. The germline V and J ends were trimmed by 6 bases and 4 bases, with 21 bases remaining between them. CDR3 in DNA: TGTGCCATCAGGAAACAAAAGCTAGAGTCGAGCACCGGGGAGCTGTTTTTT. The encoded protein is CAIRKQKLESSTGELFF.